The T cell receptor (beta chain) described here comes from a study of PD-L1 blockade in urothelial cancer (dated by TCRdb to the late 2010s). General notes on the study: Therapy was started at some point between 2012 and 2014 for all patients, and atezolizumab 1,200 mg was administered intravenously every 3 weeks. About 90% of the 29 patients were males with bladder-origin urothelial cancer, and about two thirds of the roughly 30 reported a prior smoking history. An ECOG performance status of 0 or 1 was recorded for the patients, and 0 to 3 prior chemotherapy regimens had been received by the patients. Blood samples were analyzed at 3 weeks after treatment start (second dose) and at 6 weeks after treatment start. Blood samples yielded a median of roughly 150,000 T cells and more than 80,000 unique TCRs, with median clonality approximately 0.08. The study, an exploratory multi-omic analysis, examined somatic, immune and clinical correlates of response to PD-L1 blockade with atezolizumab in urothelial cancer. Pretreatment tumor samples, along with matched peripheral blood collected serially before and after atezolizumab treatment, underwent TCR sequencing. Durable clinical benefit was defined as a progression-free survival longer than 6 months, and TCR features were additionally tested against progression-free survival and overall survival. In the same patients, whole exome sequencing and RNA sequencing of pretreatment tumors were performed in addition to TCR sequencing. About 10 patients achieved durable clinical benefit and some 21 did not. Pretreatment blood TCR-seq was available for about 27 patients, at least one posttreatment blood collection was obtained for around 25 patients, and tumor TCR-seq was available for around 25 patients.

Each PCR received spiked-in synthetic TCR analog templates so that absolute template abundance could be estimated from read counts. Using the immunoSEQ assay, TCRbeta CDR3 regions were amplified from genomic DNA with bias-controlled V and J gene primers. Rearranged TCRbeta segments were sequenced at approximately 20X coverage. The paper's processing steps were these. Clustering was used to correct sequencing errors, and CDR3s were annotated against IMGT to assign V, D and J genes. Only productive TCRbeta rearrangements were used in downstream analyses, excluding out-of-frame or stop-codon sequences. Clonality was calculated as one minus the Shannon entropy normalized by the log of the number of unique productive sequences. Fisher's exact test with Benjamini-Hochberg correction, at a threshold of adjusted p below 0.01, was used to find clones that differed between time points or between blood and tumor. TCRdb carries this immuneACCESS record with in-frame sequences only. Its versions omit some clonotypes, under half of them owing to an unresolved V gene in the studies checked, with the rest unexplained. V, J and clone size were drawn from that table, and D and trimming were deduced from the DNA. The sample table contains about 100,000 clones; only one count was recorded for approximately 91% of them. 0.7% to 0.95% of the sample lies in the top ten.

Worth noting for this clone: The antigen it recognizes is unknown. One base away there is no much larger clone; base qualities are not given.

The cohort included under 35 patients with locally advanced or metastatic urothelial carcinoma who were treated at Memorial Sloan Kettering on a trial protocol. Peripheral blood mononuclear cells were collected from each patient pretreatment and during treatment, giving between 1 and 8 total time points per patient. The Qiagen DNeasy Blood extraction kit was used to purify genomic DNA from total PBMCs and tumor samples. PBMCs were collected pretreatment and during treatment, and were isolated and stored as previously described. What the research found in general, with its limitations: Greater expansion of tumor-associated TCR clones in peripheral blood 3 weeks after the start of treatment was observed in patients with durable benefit (n ≈ 24, p = 0.022). Because of the small sample size (n ≈ 31) and the many exploratory analyses performed, the results are intended to be regarded as hypothesis-generating. A pretreatment peripheral blood TCR clonality below the median was linked to improved progression-free and overall survival.

CDR1 and CDR2 are read off the germline V gene as SGHNT and YENEEA. Including the terminal cysteine and phenylalanine, the CDR3 comprises 15 residues. Left in the record is the CDR3 DNA by itself, 45 bases read in frame from the first base. V sheds 1 base and J sheds 4 bases, leaving 10 bases between their ends. The sequencing used PBMCs, collected around atezolizumab (anti-PD-L1) treatment. This TCR was recovered from a woman of 80 years or more with urothelial cancer. The V and J segments used are TRBV11-3 and TRBJ2-2; a tentative D call is TRBD1 (5 bases match). The CDR3: CASSLGGVGTGELFF. The nucleotides read TGTGCCAGCAGCTTAGGGGGCGTTGGCACCGGGGAGCTGTTTTTT.